This T cell receptor (beta chain) originates from a study of T-cell reconstitution after alpha-beta-depleted transplantation in children. Findings and limits, study-wide: Newly produced T cells mostly provided counts and TCRbeta diversity after one year, as hyperexpanded clones declined. Reportedly, alpha-beta T cells present about two months post-transplant originated from several hundred expanded clones of graft origin.

This clonotype appeared a few times. The antigen is unknown. The TCRbeta library incorporated unique molecular identifiers. MiXCR, applied by TCRdb to the PCR reads, yields one record per CDR3 protein. This sample carries hundreds of thousands of distinct CDR3 sequences, 16% of them seen once, and the ten largest clones take roughly 5%. Germline CDR1 reads SNHLY; CDR2 reads FYNNEI. The CDR3 is made up of 16 amino acids. Trimming removed 6 bases from V and 3 bases from J; junction bases left unmatched: 7. Specimen: PBMCs, mostly from graft donor cells, collected 360 days after TCRalphabeta/CD19-depleted stem cell transplant. This rearrangement joins TRBV2 to TRBJ2-1; 11 nucleotides line up with TRBD2. The source of this sequence is a male patient aged 10 to 17 who had a stem cell transplant for acute lymphoblastic leukemia, so the T cells may come from the graft donor. CDR3 protein: CASRAGTSGLYNEQFF. The CDR3 DNA follows: TGTGCCAGCAGGGCCGGGACTAGCGGCCTCTACAATGAGCAGTTCTTC.